This TCR beta chain emerged from a study of cytomegalovirus exposure and HLA in healthy donors. Overall study context: The roughly 120 validation repertoires matched the approximately 700 first-cohort repertoires in platform, a later analysis reported.

The protocol was immunoSEQ multiplex PCR, while the TCRdb copy is restricted to in-frame clones and leaves out a portion. The table has roughly 84,000 clones, just over 90% seen once. Points from the study as a whole: According to a subsequent analysis, TCR clusters identified in the first cohort showed a tendency to co-occur across the 120 or so validation repertoires. Listed as cytomegalovirus-associated were 150 to 200 TCR beta chains.

The V gene end was trimmed by 4 bases and the J gene end by 7 bases; junction bases not matched to a gene: 12. Germline V gene sequence: CDR1 SGHRS, CDR2 YFSETQ. This CDR3 spans 16 amino acids. As to this clone: Its target is unknown.

The sequence was obtained from a man aged 30 to 39 in good health and CMV-seronegative. Sample: PBMCs. This chain links TRBV5-1 with TRBJ2-1; 9 bases line up with TRBD2. The CDR3 DNA follows: TGCGCCAGCAGCCGAAGAGCGGGGGGTTCGACGAATGAGCAGTTCTTC. It translates to CASSRRAGGSTNEQFF. The full variable domain, with the rest looked up from reference TRBV5-1 and TRBJ2-1, is KAGVTQTPRYLIKTRGQQVTLSCSPISGHRSVSWYQQTPGQGLQFLFEYFSETQRNKGNFPGRFSGRQFSNSRSEMNVSTLELGDSALYLCASSRRAGGSTNEQFFGPGTRLTVL.